Included here is one TCR beta chain sequence, with context. The data were taken from a study of blood T cell repertoires in COVID-19. Study-wide context: There were acute and convalescent COVID-19 samples, and they came from the United States, Italy and Spain. The analysed material was cDNA or gDNA that came from T cells, B-cell-depleted T cells, or PBMCs.

The repertoire was sequenced with immunoSEQ multiplex PCR; TCRdb's copy has only in-frame clones and lacks some. In the table there are approximately 60,000 clones, 65% to 80% of which are singletons. J lost 6 bases, V lost 5 bases, and 5 bases had no gene match. The CDR3 sequence is 15 residues long. Per germline, CDR1 SGHTA and CDR2 FQGTGA. This TCR derives from a man in his 60s with acute or convalescent COVID-19. The sequenced sample consisted of peripheral blood. The J gene is TRBJ2-1, the V gene TRBV7-3, with 12 bases matching TRBD2. The CDR3 coding sequence is TGTGCCAGCAGCCCGACTAGCGGGAGAGTCAATGAGCAGTTCTTC. It encodes CASSPTSGRVNEQFF.